Reported below is one T cell receptor (beta chain). Its antigen is still unknown. The data stem from a study of radiotherapy plus CTLA-4 blockade in lung cancer. The wider study: Objective response rate was over 15%; disease control rate, under 35%. Study-level findings and limits: Alongside interferon-beta, early blood T cell clone dynamics were reportedly the best predictor of response. Following radiotherapy plus ipilimumab, tumor-derived TCR clones expanded in the blood.

The CDR3 runs 15 residues. The junction had 2 bases not matched to a gene; V was cut back by 2 bases and J by 1 base. Per the germline V gene, CDR1 is MNHEY and CDR2 is SVGAGI. Assay: immunoSEQ multiplex PCR; the TCRdb copy retains only in-frame clones and omits some. The sample consists of about 85,000 clones, around 86% of them appearing once. J is TRBJ2-3 and V is TRBV6-5; 8 nucleotides match TRBD1. Sequenced material: peripheral blood, taken from a patient treated with radiotherapy plus ipilimumab. This sequence was found in a human donor with non-small cell lung cancer who had a partial response to radiotherapy plus ipilimumab. The CDR3 spells CASSYAGQGTDTQYF. The DNA of the CDR3 is TGTGCCAGCAGTTACGCGGGACAGGGCACAGATACGCAGTATTTT.